This TCR beta chain was found in a study of blood T cell repertoires in COVID-19. The method was immunoSEQ multiplex PCR; TCRdb's version includes in-frame clones alone and lacks a portion of them. Of roughly 21,000 clones listed, about 89% are singletons. CDR1 is SGDLS and CDR2 is YYNGEE in the germline V gene. This CDR3 is 18 amino acids long. J gave up 8 bases and V 1 base, and 16 bases lay outside the gene matches. The sequence was collected from a man between 70 and 80 years old with active COVID-19. The rearrangement uses TRBV9 and TRBJ2-1; 9 nucleotides agree with TRBD1. The sample consisted of peripheral blood. CDR3 coding DNA: TGTGCCAGCAGCGTATCTTCCTATGGGACAGGGTATTCCGATGAGCAGTTCTTC. Amino acid sequence: CASSVSSYGTGYSDEQFF.